Following are 32 T cell receptor beta chains from one sample sequenced in a study of long-term antiretroviral therapy in people with HIV. The assay used was immunoSEQ (version v3.0), run at survey level. Libraries were prepared by immunoSEQ multiplex PCR; TCRdb keeps only in-frame clonotypes and omits some of them. The sample holds under 50,000 clones, roughly 90% seen once. The source material was unsorted PBMCs, sampled 1.2 years after starting antiretroviral therapy. The receptor source for this set is a woman in her 50s with HIV.

The chain recombines TRBV4-3 with TRBJ2-1; 10 positions match TRBD2. The CDR3 loop spans 16 amino acids. The V gene's germline CDR1 is LGHNA and CDR2 YSLEER. The J segment lost 5 bases and the V segment lost 3 bases, leaving 7 bases of the junction unmatched. CDR3: CASSQWLAGEDNEQFF. CDR3 coding DNA: TGCGCCAGCAGCCAGTGGCTAGCGGGGGAGGACAATGAGCAGTTCTTC.

The chain joins TRBV30 to TRBJ2-2; D is unresolved. Trimming shortened V by 3 bases and J by 1 base, and 6 bases separated the two germline ends. Per germline, CDR1 GTSNPN and CDR2 SVGIG (reference sequence). The CDR3 has 13 amino acids. This CDR3 is CAWSAVNTGELFF. In DNA form, the CDR3 reads TGTGCCTGGAGCGCGGTGAACACCGGGGAGCTGTTTTTT. Complete variable domain (other parts from reference TRBV30 and TRBJ2-2): SQTIHQWPATLVQPVGSPLSLECTVEGTSNPNLYWYRQAAGRGLQLLFYSVGIGQISSEVPQNLSASRPQDRQFILSSKKLLLSDSGFYLCAWSAVNTGELFFGEGSRLTVL.

This clone was picked up a small number of times. The chain has TRBV4-1 and TRBJ1-2, with TRBD1 identical over 9 bases. CDR1 and CDR2 from the germline V gene are MGHRA and YSYEKL. J was trimmed by 6 bases and V by 0 bases; bases with no gene match: 8. The CDR3 is 16 amino acids. CDR3: CASSQEGGTGGNGYTF. CDR3 sequence (DNA): TGCGCCAGCAGCCAAGAGGGGGGTACAGGGGGCAATGGCTACACCTTC.

J is TRBJ2-1 and V is TRBV6-1; 14 bases fit TRBD2. J gave up 7 bases and V 0 bases, and 5 bases lay outside the gene matches. Germline values: CDR1 MNHNS, CDR2 SASEGT. This CDR3 contains 17 residues. In DNA form, the CDR3 reads TGTGCCAGCAGTGAAGCCCCGGGACTAGCGGGGGTAAATGAGCAGTTCTTC. Protein: CASSEAPGLAGVNEQFF.

The V call is TRBV30, the J call TRBJ2-5; D is unresolved. The CDR3 spans 11 residues. Germline V CDR1 and CDR2: GTSNPN, SVGIG (reference sequence). V dropped 1 base and J dropped 3 bases, with 3 bases sitting between them. CDR3 nucleotide sequence: TGTGCCTGGAGTGGTGAAGAGACCCAGTACTTC. Translation gives CAWSGEETQYF.

The chain joins TRBV9 to TRBJ1-2; TRBD1 might be the D (6 bases). The CDR3 spans 15 residues. The germline CDR1 and CDR2 sequences are SGDLS and YYNGEE. V lost 4 bases and J 8 bases, leaving 21 bases between the germline ends. CDR3 sequence reads: CASSPSGQLGKGYTF. In DNA, the CDR3 is TGTGCCAGCAGCCCCTCAGGACAGTTAGGGAAGGGCTACACCTTC.

The genes are TRBV10-2 and TRBJ1-2; a weak D match, TRBD1 (5 bases). The germline gives CDR1 WSHSY, CDR2 SAAADI. The V end lost 0 bases, the J end lost 6 bases, and 11 bases lay between the germline ends. This CDR3 has 14 amino acids. The DNA for the CDR3 is TGCGCCAGCAGTGAGTCCAGGGCCAGCCATGGCTACACCTTC. It translates to CASSESRASHGYTF.

The genes are TRBV5-1 and TRBJ1-4, with D tentatively TRBD1 (5 bases). V dropped 4 bases and J dropped 3 bases, with 13 bases sitting between them. The CDR3 sequence is 15 residues long. Germline V CDR1 and CDR2: SGHRS, YFSETQ. The CDR3 bases are TGCGCCAGCAGCGTTGGGGGAGGGGCTAATGAAAAACTGTTTTTT. Its protein product is CASSVGGGANEKLFF.

J is TRBJ2-5 and V is TRBV27, with 8 bases fitting TRBD2. The V and J ends lost 2 bases and 4 bases, in that order; junction bases with no gene match: 6. The CDR3 is 15 residues long. Per germline, CDR1 MNHEY and CDR2 SMNVEV (reference sequence). This CDR3 reads CASSLNSGVSETQYF. The CDR3 coding sequence is TGTGCCAGCAGTTTAAATAGCGGGGTATCAGAGACCCAGTACTTC.

This sequence joins TRBV15 and TRBJ1-4; TRBD1 matches at 9 bases. CDR3 length: 14 residues. Trimming at V came to 1 base and at J to 8 bases, leaving 2 bases not matched to a gene. Germline assignment: CDR1 LNHNV and CDR2 YYDKDF (reference sequence). The CDR3 nucleotides are TGTGCCACCAGCAGAGGGGACAGGGAGGAAAAACTGTTTTTT. Protein product: CATSRGDREEKLFF.

This sequence joins TRBV2 and TRBJ1-1; D uncertain. The length of the CDR3 is 13 residues. The ends were cut back, 10 bases at V and 0 bases at J, with 12 bases in the middle. The V gene's germline CDR1 is SNHLY and CDR2 FYNNEI. In nucleotides, the CDR3 is TGTGCCACCAAGGGAGATATGAACACTGAAGCTTTCTTT. This encodes CATKGDMNTEAFF. The full variable domain, its missing parts supplied by reference TRBV2 and TRBJ1-1, is EPEVTQTPSHQVTQMGQEVILRCVPISNHLYFYWYRQILGQKVEFLVSFYNNEISEKSEIFDDQFSVERPDGSNFTLKIRSTKLEDSAMYFCATKGDMNTEAFFGQGTRLTVV.

V gene TRBV25-1 combines with J gene TRBJ1-1, with 10 bases aligning to TRBD1. V dropped 1 base and J dropped 6; count of bases not matched to a gene: 5. There are 15 residues in the CDR3. Germline CDR1 MGHDK, CDR2 SYGVNS. The CDR3 coding sequence is TGTGCCAGCAGTGAATGGGGGACAGGGGAGTCTGAAGCTTTCTTT. This encodes CASSEWGTGESEAFF.

The chain links TRBV10-3 to TRBJ1-2, with D perhaps TRBD1 (5 bases). Germline values: CDR1 ENHRY, CDR2 SYGVKD. V was cut by 4 bases and J by 8 bases, with 20 bases left in between. The CDR3 spans 15 residues. The CDR3 DNA reads TGTGCCATCAGTGCCTCCCGAACGGGGGTGAGAGGCTACACCTTC. The encoded protein is CAISASRTGVRGYTF.

This clone was picked up one time. CDR3 loop: CASSQDLSATGGYTF. Written as DNA, the CDR3 is TGCGCCAGCAGCCAAGATCTATCGGCCACAGGCGGCTACACCTTC. The chain joins TRBV4-3 to TRBJ1-2, with D tentatively TRBD1 (5 bases). The V gene lost 0 bases and the J gene lost 8 bases, with 16 bases spanning the gap. Germline-derived CDR1 and CDR2 are LGHNA and YSLEER. The CDR3 has 15 residues.

The rearrangement links TRBV6-6 to TRBJ1-1; tentative D call: TRBD1 (6 bases). V was pared by 0 bases and J by 6 bases, with 14 bases between. This CDR3 is built from 15 residues. The germline V gene encodes CDR1 MNHNY and CDR2 SVGAGI (reference sequence). CDR3 amino acids: CASSYSRGRFSEAFF. The CDR3 DNA is TGTGCCAGCAGTTACTCTAGGGGGAGATTTTCTGAAGCTTTCTTT.

The rearrangement joins TRBV27 to TRBJ2-2; unclear D gene. The CDR3 sequence is 13 residues long. Germline V gene lookup returns CDR1 MNHEY and CDR2 SMNVEV (reference sequence). Trimming took 2 bases from V and 8 from J, leaving 9 bases between them. The CDR3 nucleotides are TGTGCCAGCAGTTTAGTCCCCCTGGGGGAGCTGTTTTTT. It codes for CASSLVPLGELFF.

The rearrangement uses TRBV18 and TRBJ2-3, with 8 bases matching TRBD1. The CDR3 spans 16 residues. The germline CDR1 and CDR2 sequences are KGHSH and LQKENI. The V and J ends lost 0 bases and 2 bases, in that order; junction bases with no gene match: 4. The CDR3 is CASSPPGQDITDTQYF. The CDR3 nucleotides read TGTGCCAGCTCACCACCGGGACAGGACATCACAGATACGCAGTATTTT.

The chain joins TRBV9 to TRBJ1-1; tentative D call: TRBD1 (5 bases). CDR3 size: 20 residues. The V and J ends lost 4 bases and 5 bases respectively, with 33 bases between them. Germline loops: CDR1 SGDLS, CDR2 YYNGEE. CDR3 sequence (DNA): TGTGCCAGCAGCCCAATCTTCCTTCCGGGACGTTTATCCTCGGGAACTGAAGCTTTCTTT. Residues: CASSPIFLPGRLSSGTEAFF.

The chain carries TRBV30 and TRBJ1-2; D is ambiguous. The V and J ends lost 0 bases and 10 bases respectively, with 12 bases between them. The length of the CDR3 is 12 residues. Germline V gene lookup returns CDR1 GTSNPN and CDR2 SVGIG (reference sequence). The CDR3 is CAWSVQFGHYTF. The CDR3 region has the DNA TGTGCCTGGAGTGTACAGTTCGGGCACTACACCTTC.

The gene calls are TRBV25-1 and TRBJ2-5; TRBD2 is a possible D gene (5 bases). The CDR3 extends over 15 amino acids. The germline V and J ends were trimmed by 0 bases and 1 base, with 9 bases remaining between them. The germline gives CDR1 MGHDK, CDR2 SYGVNS. The CDR3 bases are TGTGCCAGCAGTGAATATCAGAGCGGCCAAGAGACCCAGTACTTC. As protein: CASSEYQSGQETQYF.

V gene TRBV27 combines with J gene TRBJ1-5; perhaps TRBD1 as D (6 bases). Trimming cost V 1 base and J 9 bases, with 13 bases left between them. This CDR3 contains 14 residues. Germline-derived CDR1 and CDR2 are MNHEY and SMNVEV (reference sequence). In DNA, the CDR3 is TGTGCCAGCAGTTTATGGGGGGGCAGCTCGCCCCAGCATTTT. Amino acids: CASSLWGGSSPQHF.

This sequence joins TRBV5-1 and TRBJ1-1; 9 bases line up with TRBD1. The germline V gene has CDR1 SGHRS and CDR2 YFSETQ. The trim removed 0 bases at V and 7 bases at J, leaving 4 bases unmatched. This CDR3 spans 14 amino acids. This CDR3 reads CASSLVGTGIEAFF. In nucleotides, the CDR3 is TGCGCCAGCAGCTTGGTAGGGACAGGGATTGAAGCTTTCTTT.

This clone was observed a single time. The rearrangement uses TRBV7-6 and TRBJ1-2; 7 bases map to TRBD1. V was clipped by 1 base and J by 4 bases; unmatched bases: 9. This CDR3 is 16 amino acids long. Germline lookup yields CDR1 SGHVS and CDR2 FNYEAQ. CDR3 nucleotide sequence: TGTGCCAGCAGCTTAGGGTTACGGGACAGCGGCTATGGCTACACCTTC. Protein: CASSLGLRDSGYGYTF.

The chain is built from TRBV7-6 and TRBJ2-1; 8 bases fit TRBD2. The CDR3 is made up of 14 amino acids. The J segment lost 4 bases and the V segment lost 3 bases, leaving 2 bases of the junction unmatched. The germline V gene encodes CDR1 SGHVS and CDR2 FNYEAQ. The CDR3 DNA is TGTGCCAGCAGCTTCAGCGGGGGTTACAATGAGCAGTTCTTC. As protein: CASSFSGGYNEQFF.

This clone was counted between two and nine times. The chain joins TRBV15 to TRBJ2-5, with 10 bases matching TRBD2. There are 13 residues in the CDR3. Germline V gene lookup returns CDR1 LNHNV and CDR2 YYDKDF (reference sequence). The trim removed 5 bases at V and 5 bases at J, leaving 2 bases unmatched. CDR3 DNA sequence: TGTGCCACCAGCGAAGCGGGGGGGGAGACCCAGTACTTC. Its translation: CATSEAGGETQYF.

The chain uses TRBV6-6 and TRBJ1-4; 8 bases align to TRBD1. Trimming at V came to 0 bases and at J to 13 bases, leaving 4 bases not matched to a gene. Germline V gene lookup returns CDR1 MNHNY and CDR2 SVGAGI (reference sequence). The CDR3 extends over 13 amino acids. DNA of the CDR3: TGTGCCAGCAGTTACTCACATGACAGGGGACTGTTTTTT. Its translation is CASSYSHDRGLFF.

This chain links TRBV6-6 with TRBJ2-1; D gene unclear. The CDR3 contains 11 residues. Trimming took off 10 bases at V and 1 base at J, with 5 bases between the two ends. Per germline, CDR1 MNHNY and CDR2 SVGAGI (reference sequence). The CDR3 DNA follows: TGTGCCACAGATTCCTACAATGAGCAGTTCTTC. It translates to CATDSYNEQFF.

This chain links TRBV27 with TRBJ2-5; 10 bases are a match to TRBD1. Germline CDR1 and CDR2: MNHEY and SMNVEV (reference sequence). The ends lost 3 bases at V and 4 bases at J; junction bases unmatched: 5. The CDR3 is 15 residues long. This chain's CDR3 is CASSFRTGGIETQYF. The CDR3 bases are TGTGCCAGCAGTTTTAGGACAGGGGGTATAGAGACCCAGTACTTC.

The chain links TRBV7-9 to TRBJ1-4, with a weak D call TRBD1 (6 bases). The V end lost 1 base, the J end lost 8 bases, and 11 bases lay between the germline ends. Germline V CDR1 and CDR2: SEHNR, FQNEAQ (reference sequence). The CDR3 covers 14 residues. The CDR3 bases are TGTGCCAGCAGCTTAGTGGGGGCTGGGGAAAAACTGTTTTTT. Protein sequence: CASSLVGAGEKLFF. Full variable domain (rest looked up from reference TRBV7-9 and TRBJ1-4): DTGVSQNPRHKITKRGQNVTFRCDPISEHNRLYWYRQTLGQGPEFLTYFQNEAQLEKSRLLSDRFSAERPKGSFSTLEIQRTEQGDSAMYLCASSLVGAGEKLFFGSGTQLSVL.

This rearrangement joins TRBV2 to TRBJ1-1, with D possibly matching TRBD1 (6 bases). The germline gives CDR1 SNHLY, CDR2 FYNNEI. The germline V and J ends were trimmed by 6 bases and 4 bases, with 15 bases remaining between them. This CDR3 spans 14 amino acids. The CDR3 protein is CASRKQGSPTEAFF. The CDR3 DNA reads as TGTGCCAGCAGGAAACAGGGTTCCCCCACTGAAGCTTTCTTT. The whole variable domain, filled in from reference TRBV2 and TRBJ1-1, reads EPEVTQTPSHQVTQMGQEVILRCVPISNHLYFYWYRQILGQKVEFLVSFYNNEISEKSEIFDDQFSVERPDGSNFTLKIRSTKLEDSAMYFCASRKQGSPTEAFFGQGTRLTVV.

The J gene is TRBJ2-7, the V gene TRBV19; D tentatively fits TRBD1 or TRBD2 (6 bases each). Germline CDR1 reads LNHDA; CDR2 reads SQIVND (reference sequence). Trimming shortened V by 9 bases and J by 4 bases, and 16 bases separated the two germline ends. This CDR3 has 13 amino acids. CDR3 sequence: CASQRKGGYEQYF. In DNA, the CDR3 is TGTGCCAGCCAGCGGAAGGGGGGATACGAGCAGTACTTC. The variable domain in full, completed from reference TRBV19 and TRBJ2-7, reads DGGITQSPKYLFRKEGQNVTLSCEQNLNHDAMYWYRQDPGQGLRLIYYSQIVNDFQKGDIAEGYSVSREKKESFPLTVTSAQKNPTAFYLCASQRKGGYEQYFGPGTRLTVT.

The rearrangement joins TRBV29-1 to TRBJ1-2; D is uncertain. There are 11 residues in the CDR3. Germline V gives CDR1 SQVTM, CDR2 ANQGSEA. V lost 3 bases and J lost 4, with 6 bases in between. CDR3 bases: TGCAGCGTTGACACAGCCTATGGCTACACCTTC. Its translation is CSVDTAYGYTF. The whole variable domain, remainder taken from reference TRBV29-1 and TRBJ1-2, is SAVISQKPSRDICQRGTSLTIQCQVDSQVTMMFWYRQQPGQSLTLIATANQGSEATYESGFVIDKFPISRPNLTFSTLTVSNMSPEDSSIYLCSVDTAYGYTFGSGTRLTVV.